This T cell receptor beta chain was retrieved from a study of blood T cells in healthy people across ages. Study-wide points: Diversity estimates drawn from one million T cells were deemed underestimates. Relative to aged donors, long-lived donors carried more naive CD4+ cells and displayed higher diversity.

There were at least 5 micrograms of total RNA extracted from every sample. Germline values: CDR1 SQVTM, CDR2 ANQGSEA. V lost 1 base to trimming and J lost 4 bases, with 7 bases between them. This CDR3 region has 12 residues. In the case of this clonotype: Its antigen is currently unknown.

Combining a sample-barcoded 5' primer with a J-beta primer mix, a second PCR ran for roughly 7 to 11 cycles. A single record per CDR3 protein comes from TCRdb applying MiXCR to the 5' RACE reads. The sample contains over 1,500,000 distinct CDR3 sequences, 49% of which appear only once. The receptor's source is a woman aged 40 to 49 in good health. J is TRBJ1-2 and V is TRBV29-1; no clear D gene. Input material: blood. The CDR3 sequence: CSVEAGLYGYTF. CDR3 sequence (DNA): TGCAGCGTTGAAGCAGGACTCTATGGCTACACCTTC.